This is a list of T cell receptor beta chains from one sample in a study of a mutant IDH1 vaccine in newly diagnosed glioma. These receptors lack a known antigen. Clones were read by immunoSEQ multiplex PCR, and TCRdb kept only the in-frame ones, dropping some. The repertoire consists of tens of thousands of clones, with 78% occurring once and the leading ten covering roughly 6.3%. Specimen: PBMCs, collected from a glioma patient whose treatment included an IDH1 peptide vaccine. The receptors come from a woman aged 40 to 49 with glioma. Some clones in this sample may be carry-over from other donors' samples. The CDR3 runs from the conserved cysteine through the conserved F or W. A D gene is named only where the DNA matches it firmly. A row's size may be missing; if present it is once, few, many or a size class.

NA	13	TRBJ1-1	NA	TRBV6-1	CANSLEVNTEAFF	TGTGCCAACTCTTTGGAGGTAAACACTGAAGCTTTCTTT
NA	13	TRBJ2-5	few	TRBV5-4	CASSPGGGETQYF	TGTGCCAGCAGCCCGGGCGGTGGGGAGACCCAGTACTTC
TRBD1	15	TRBJ2-7	NA	TRBV6-5	CASSQPGQPTYEQYF	TGTGCCAGCAGTCAACCGGGACAGCCCACCTACGAGCAGTACTTC
TRBD2	15	TRBJ2-7	NA	TRBV4-3	CASSQGISGSYEQYF	TGCGCCAGCAGCCAAGGTATAAGCGGGAGCTACGAGCAGTACTTC
TRBD2	16	TRBJ2-1	NA	TRBV28	CASHPPGLAGYNEQFF	TGTGCCAGCCACCCTCCGGGACTAGCGGGTTACAATGAGCAGTTCTTC
NA	12	TRBJ2-5	NA	TRBV7-9	CASRRYQETQYF	TGTGCCAGCAGACGGTACCAAGAGACCCAGTACTTC
NA	13	TRBJ1-1	NA	TRBV19	CASSIRRNTEAFF	TGTGCCAGTAGTATACGGAGGAACACTGAAGCTTTCTTT
NA	14	TRBJ1-1	NA	TRBV6-5	CATVLQGSNTEAFF	TGTGCCACTGTTTTACAGGGATCGAACACTGAAGCTTTCTTT
NA	15	TRBJ1-2	few	TRBV11-2	CASSSRKDSTYGYTF	TGTGCCAGCAGCAGCAGGAAGGACAGCACCTATGGCTACACCTTC
NA	15	TRBJ2-3	NA	TRBV7-2	CASKGAGANTDTQYF	TGTGCCAGCAAGGGGGCGGGGGCCAACACAGATACGCAGTATTTT
TRBD1	14	TRBJ1-2	NA	TRBV7-2	CASSFSKGAFGYTF	TGTGCCAGCAGCTTTTCGAAGGGGGCCTTCGGCTACACCTTC
TRBD2	16	TRBJ2-2	NA	TRBV5-8	CASSPRGGRGTGELFF	TGTGCCAGCAGCCCCCGGGGGGGCCGGGGCACCGGGGAGCTGTTTTTT
NA	12	TRBJ2-7	NA	TRBV5-1	CASSLRGAEQYF	TGCGCCAGCAGCTTGAGAGGGGCCGAGCAGTACTTC
NA	12	TRBJ1-1	NA	TRBV25-1	CASSYEAGEAFF	TGTGCCAGCAGTTACGAGGCCGGTGAAGCTTTCTTT
NA	13	TRBJ2-3	NA	TRBV27	CASSPLGTDTQYF	TGTGCCAGCAGTCCTTTAGGGACAGATACGCAGTATTTT
NA	17	TRBJ2-1	once	TRBV14	CASSHRPQGRPMDEQFF	TGTGCCAGCAGCCACAGACCTCAGGGACGGCCGATGGATGAGCAGTTCTTC
NA	13	TRBJ2-7	NA	TRBV28	CASRTGTFTFQYF	TGTGCCAGCAGGACCGGGACTTTTACCTTTCAGTACTTC
TRBD2	14	TRBJ2-7	NA	TRBV5-1	CASSLRGGAHEQYF	TGCGCCAGCAGCCTACGGGGAGGGGCCCACGAGCAGTACTTC
TRBD1	14	TRBJ1-4	NA	TRBV6-1	CASRRGGRGEKLFF	TGTGCCAGCAGACGAGGGGGCAGGGGGGAAAAACTGTTTTTT
TRBD2	15	TRBJ2-1	NA	TRBV9	CASSVLGLAPNEQFF	TGTGCCAGCAGCGTACTGGGACTAGCGCCGAATGAGCAGTTCTTC
TRBD2	16	TRBJ2-2	NA	TRBV4-3	CASSQGSGLATGELFF	TGCGCCAGCAGCCAAGGGTCGGGACTAGCCACCGGGGAGCTGTTTTTT
NA	13	TRBJ1-1	NA	TRBV6-4	CASSATGNTEAFF	TGTGCCAGCAGTGCGACGGGGAACACTGAAGCTTTCTTT
NA	12	TRBJ2-1	NA	TRBV9	CASSVVVNEQFF	TGTGCCAGCAGCGTAGTTGTCAATGAGCAGTTCTTC
NA	13	TRBJ1-5	NA	TRBV6-5	CASSRGSNQPQHF	TGTGCCAGCAGCCGGGGGAGCAATCAGCCCCAGCATTTT
NA	12	TRBJ2-1	few	TRBV9	CASSVLGNEQFF	TGTGCCAGCAGCGTACTAGGTAATGAGCAGTTCTTC
NA	14	TRBJ1-6	NA	TRBV5-4	CASSFTGRNSPLHF	TGTGCCAGCAGCTTCACAGGGCGGAATTCACCCCTCCACTTT
NA	20	TRBJ2-6	once	TRBV7-2	CASSLASPGTRISGANVLTF	TGTGCCAGCAGCTTAGCCTCCCCGGGGACGCGGATCTCTGGGGCCAACGTCCTGACTTTC
NA	12	TRBJ1-1	NA	TRBV5-6	CASSDRGTEAFF	TGTGCCAGCAGCGATAGGGGAACTGAAGCTTTCTTT
NA	16	TRBJ2-5	NA	TRBV11-2	CASSISPGPPQETQYF	TGTGCCAGCAGCATCTCCCCCGGGCCCCCCCAAGAGACCCAGTACTTC
NA	11	TRBJ1-2	NA	TRBV5-1	CASSSGNGYTF	TGCGCCAGCAGCTCGGGCAATGGCTACACCTTC
NA	15	TRBJ2-5	NA	TRBV6-5	CASSYGLPNQETQYF	TGTGCCAGCAGTTACGGACTCCCCAATCAAGAGACCCAGTACTTC
NA	15	TRBJ1-2	NA	TRBV5-1	CASSSSLRDNYGYTF	TGCGCCAGCAGCTCCAGTCTCCGGGACAACTATGGCTACACCTTC